This TCR beta chain was found in a study of blood T cell repertoires in COVID-19. Sequenced by immunoSEQ multiplex PCR; TCRdb stores in-frame clones only, minus some. The repertoire includes over 150,000 clones, more than 65% of them detected once, and approximately 11% sits in the top ten. V was shortened by 5 bases and J by 0 bases, with 14 bases between the two germline ends. This CDR3 has 15 residues. Germline V lookup: CDR1 MDHEN, CDR2 SYDVKM. The specimen sequenced was peripheral blood. V and J are TRBV28 and TRBJ2-7; TRBD2 might be the D (6 bases). This receptor was taken from a man aged 65-85 years with active or convalescent COVID-19. CDR3 bases: TGTGCCAGCAGTCGCGGGACCCCCAGCTCCTACGAGCAGTACTTC. This translates into CASSRGTPSSYEQYF.